These 15 T cell receptor beta chains originate from one sample sequenced in a study of cytomegalovirus exposure and HLA in healthy donors. 60 Vbeta and 13 Jbeta primers were used in PCR. TCRdb's copy holds only in-frame clones and misses some; the assay was immunoSEQ multiplex PCR. This table has 180,000 or so clones, 8.5% to 10% appearing once. The sample consisted of PBMCs. These receptors all come from a woman aged 25 to 45 in good health and CMV-seropositive.

This chain uses TRBV11-2 with TRBJ2-1; D ambiguous. Trimming took 1 base from V and 5 from J, leaving 6 bases between them. Germline V lookup: CDR1 SGHAT, CDR2 FQNNGV. The CDR3 is 13 residues long. This CDR3 reads CASSLGQDNEQFF. In DNA, the CDR3 is TGTGCCAGCAGCTTAGGGCAGGACAATGAGCAGTTCTTC.

This clone appeared a few times. The chain links TRBV6-1 to TRBJ1-2; 7 bases are a match to TRBD1. The CDR3 extends over 14 amino acids. Germline CDR1 reads MNHNS; CDR2 reads SASEGT. V lost 8 bases and J lost 8; bases outside the gene matches: 14. Here the CDR3 reads CASRPGQAQRGYTF. For the CDR3, the DNA is TGTGCCAGCCGACCCGGACAGGCCCAGCGGGGCTACACCTTC.

This clone was observed a handful of times. The V call is TRBV19, the J call TRBJ1-5, with TRBD1 matching 10 bases. Germline CDR1 reads LNHDA; CDR2 reads SQIVND (reference sequence). The CDR3 spans 15 residues. The V gene end was trimmed by 3 bases and the J gene end by 7 bases; junction bases not matched to a gene: 6. DNA of the CDR3: TGTGCCAGTAGTATGGGGACAGGGGAGCTACAGCCCCAGCATTTT. Its translation: CASSMGTGELQPQHF.

The gene calls are TRBV2 and TRBJ1-5; the match to TRBD1 covers 7 bases. The germline V gene has CDR1 SNHLY and CDR2 FYNNEI. This CDR3 region has 15 residues. Trimming cost V 8 bases and J 6 bases; bases outside gene matches: 13. The CDR3 DNA follows: TGTGCCAGCGGTCAATCGACAGGGCGTGGTCAGCCCCAGCATTTT. This translates into CASGQSTGRGQPQHF.

This clone was picked up a small number of times. The genes are TRBV10-1 and TRBJ2-1; D might be TRBD2 (6 bases). The CDR3 contains 18 residues. Germline V gives CDR1 WNHNN, CDR2 SYGVQD (reference sequence). Deletions cut 3 bases from V and 5 bases from J, with 23 bases between. CDR3 DNA sequence: TGCGCCAGCAGTGATCTATTTTTAGGACACGCGGGGAACAATGAGCAGTTCTTC. Translation: CASSDLFLGHAGNNEQFF.

This clone was observed a few times. The chain uses TRBV5-5 and TRBJ1-1; D uncertain. The germline V and J ends were trimmed by 6 bases and 2 bases, with 14 bases remaining between them. The CDR3 consists of 14 residues. CDR1 is SGHKS, CDR2 YYEKEE, per germline (reference sequence). CDR3 residues: CASILWPRNTEAFF. The CDR3 DNA sequence: TGTGCCAGCATTCTTTGGCCCAGAAACACTGAAGCTTTCTTT.

This clone was picked up a small number of times. As DNA, the CDR3 is TGCGCCAGCAGCCAAGATATACTAGGGTTCTACGAGCAGTACTTC. It encodes CASSQDILGFYEQYF. This chain links TRBV4-1 with TRBJ2-7; D might be TRBD2 (5 bases). The germline CDR1 and CDR2 sequences are MGHRA and YSYEKL. V gave up 0 bases and J gave up 3 bases, with 12 bases separating them. The CDR3 has 15 amino acids.

The CDR3 here is CSVVRRGTNEKLFF. In nucleotides, the CDR3 is TGCAGCGTTGTTCGTCGGGGGACTAATGAAAAACTGTTTTTT. The rearrangement links TRBV29-1 to TRBJ1-4; D might be TRBD1 (5 bases). CDR1 and CDR2 from the germline V gene are SQVTM and ANQGSEA. Between the trimmed V and J ends, which lost 4 bases and 2 bases, there was a span of 11 bases. This CDR3 has 14 amino acids.

V is TRBV4-2 and J is TRBJ2-7; TRBD2 aligns across 7 bases. This CDR3 has 18 amino acids. CDR1 and CDR2 (germline): LGHNA, YNFKEQ. Trimming cost V 4 bases and J 0 bases; bases outside gene matches: 15. CDR3 coding DNA: TGTGCCAGCAGCCGAGACGCCACGGCGGGAGTCAACTCCTACGAGCAGTACTTC. Its protein product is CASSRDATAGVNSYEQYF.

The table lists this clone with a few counts. CDR3 sequence: CASSLGQSTHEQYF. The CDR3 coding sequence is TGTGCCAGCAGCTTGGGGCAGTCCACCCACGAGCAGTACTTC. The gene calls are TRBV5-6 and TRBJ2-7; no clear D gene. CDR3 length: 14 residues. Per germline, CDR1 SGHDT and CDR2 YYEEEE. Trimming pared 0 bases from V and 5 bases from J, leaving 12 bases between.

There are a few counts of this clone. The chain joins TRBV5-1 to TRBJ1-4; TRBD1 matches at 7 bases. The CDR3 runs 15 residues. J was trimmed by 8 bases and V by 4 bases; bases with no gene match: 11. Per the germline V gene, CDR1 is SGHRS and CDR2 is YFSETQ. The CDR3 nucleotides are TGCGCCAGCAGCGGGCCGACAGGGAATGAAGAAAAACTGTTTTTT. Translation: CASSGPTGNEEKLFF.

This clone was counted only a few times. Other DNA sequences in the sample encode the same CDR3. V usage is TRBV4-2 and J usage is TRBJ2-7; D gene ambiguous. This CDR3 has 13 residues. The V and J ends lost 1 base and 2 bases respectively, with 6 bases between them. From germline, CDR1 is LGHNA and CDR2 YNFKEQ. CDR3 in amino acids: CASSQGLAYEQYF. The CDR3 DNA reads TGTGCCAGCAGCCAAGGGTTAGCCTACGAGCAGTACTTC.

The V and J genes are TRBV7-9 and TRBJ1-3; TRBD1 matches 10 bases. V shed 8 bases, J shed 2 bases, and the junction held 9 bases outside the gene matches. Germline V gene sequence: CDR1 SEHNR, CDR2 FQNEAQ (reference sequence). The CDR3 sequence is 16 residues long. The CDR3 DNA is TGTGCCAGCCGTGGACAGGGGGAGAGAACTGGAAACACCATATATTTT. Protein sequence: CASRGQGERTGNTIYF.

The chain carries TRBV2 and TRBJ1-3; 8 nucleotides align to TRBD1. Trimming cost V 5 bases and J 2 bases; bases outside gene matches: 8. The CDR3 has 16 residues. CDR1 and CDR2 from the germline V gene are SNHLY and FYNNEI. The CDR3 bases are TGTGCCAGCAGTACGATACAGGGGGATGCTGGAAACACCATATATTTT. Its protein is CASSTIQGDAGNTIYF.

This chain links TRBV12-5 with TRBJ2-3; D gene uncertain. Between the trimmed V and J ends, which lost 10 bases and 5 bases, there was a span of 13 bases. Per the germline V gene, CDR1 is LGHNT and CDR2 is FRNRAP. The CDR3 spans 12 residues. The CDR3 nucleotides are TGTGCTACTCTAAGCGCCGGAGATACGCAGTATTTT. This codes for CATLSAGDTQYF.